A single sample gave rise to the 5 T cell receptor beta chains below, sequenced in a study of regulatory T cells in long-lasting Graves disease. This sample's time point: newly diagnosed GD, antithyroid drugs for less than 3 months. Following extraction of RNA from PBMCs, that RNA was used to make the TCR library. Through Arm-PCR of CDR3 regions and iRepertoire HTBI primers, TCR beta libraries were built. Using its own MiXCR run on the multiplex PCR reads, TCRdb lists one record per CDR3 protein. The repertoire holds around 400,000 distinct CDR3 sequences, with 15% as singletons. Specimen: peripheral blood mononuclear cells (PBMCs), collected at new diagnosis, from a patient treated with antithyroid drugs. The receptor source for this set is a female donor with Graves disease.

At least ten counts were recorded for this clonotype. An end of the junction does not agree with germline; a read error may underlie this. The chain recombines TRBV12-3 or TRBV12-4 with TRBJ2-7; possible D gene TRBD1, 6 bases. The CDR3 spans 12 residues. The CDR3 DNA reads TGTGCCAGCAGTCATTTGCAGGGGCCTAAAGAATTC. Translation: CASSHLQGPKEF.

This clonotype occurred many times. J is TRBJ2-3 and V is TRBV6-2 or TRBV6-3, with TRBD2 as a possible D gene (6 bases). The CDR3 runs 15 residues. Per germline, CDR1 MNHEY and CDR2 SVGEGT. Between the trimmed V and J ends, which lost 6 bases and 0 bases, there was a span of 13 bases. The CDR3 here is CASREPGTSTDTQYF. The CDR3, as DNA: TGTGCCAGCAGGGAACCCGGGACTAGCACAGATACGCAGTATTTT.

At least ten counts were recorded for this clonotype. The rearrangement uses TRBV27 and TRBJ1-2, with D unresolved. CDR3 size: 13 residues. Germline loops: CDR1 MNHEY, CDR2 SMNVEV (reference sequence). Trimming took 5 bases from V and 2 from J, leaving 9 bases between them. The CDR3 sequence: CASSQYENYGYTF. CDR3 sequence (DNA): TGTGCCAGCAGTCAGTACGAAAACTATGGCTACACCTTC.

The rearrangement links TRBV5-4 to TRBJ2-2; tentatively, D is TRBD2 (5 bases). Trimming cost V 0 bases and J 5 bases, with 17 bases left between them. The CDR3 consists of 17 residues. Germline CDR1 is SGHNT and CDR2 is YYREEE (reference sequence). The CDR3 loop reads CASSLGPGYQGTGELFF. CDR3 in DNA: TGTGCCAGCAGCTTGGGACCGGGATATCAAGGGACCGGGGAGCTGTTTTTT.

This clonotype was seen many times. The gene calls are TRBV19 and TRBJ1-1; D remains ambiguous. The CDR3 covers 13 residues. Trimming took off 6 bases at V and 3 bases at J, with 11 bases between the two ends. The germline CDR1 and CDR2 sequences are LNHDA and SQIVND (reference sequence). The CDR3 loop reads CASSFKGYTEAFF. In nucleotides, the CDR3 is TGTGCCAGTAGCTTTAAGGGCTACACTGAAGCTTTCTTT.